This T cell receptor (beta chain) was profiled in a study of T cells after posttransplantation cyclophosphamide. The naive gate required viable CD3+CD4+ or CD3+CD8+ cells with CCR7+CD45RA+CD45RO-CD95-CD27+CD28+ phenotype. Profiling relied on immunoSEQ multiplex PCR, and the TCRdb table lists in-frame clones only, not all of them. The sample shows about 16,000 clones, around 94% of them seen only once. Of note for this clone: The antigen remains unidentified.

The study, taken as a whole, reports: After PTCy, TRB diversity resembled that of CNI/methotrexate controls.

The sequence came from a woman aged 50 to 60 in good health and a related stem cell transplant donor. The source material was naive CD4+ T cells sorted from blood.

CDR3 coding DNA: TGTGCCACCAGCCGAGGACAGGCGAATCAGCCCCAGCATTTT. This encodes CATSRGQANQPQHF. The genes are TRBV15 and TRBJ1-5; the match to TRBD1 covers 7 bases. The CDR3 covers 14 residues. Germline CDR1 and CDR2: LNHNV and YYDKDF (reference sequence). V lost 5 bases and J lost 4; bases outside the gene matches: 5.